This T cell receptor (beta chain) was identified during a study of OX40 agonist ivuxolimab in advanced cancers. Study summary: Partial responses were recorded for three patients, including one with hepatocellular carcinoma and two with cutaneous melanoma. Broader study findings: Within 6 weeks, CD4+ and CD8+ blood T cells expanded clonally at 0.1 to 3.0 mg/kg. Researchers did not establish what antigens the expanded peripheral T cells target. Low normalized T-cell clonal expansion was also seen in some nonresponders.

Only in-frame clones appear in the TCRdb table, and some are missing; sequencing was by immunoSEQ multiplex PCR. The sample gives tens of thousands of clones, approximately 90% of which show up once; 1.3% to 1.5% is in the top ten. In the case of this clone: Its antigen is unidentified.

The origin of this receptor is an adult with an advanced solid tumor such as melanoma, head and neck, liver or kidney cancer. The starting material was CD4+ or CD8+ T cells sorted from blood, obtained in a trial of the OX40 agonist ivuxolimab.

For the CDR3, the DNA is TGTGCCTGGGGCCGCAAGGGGCCAGAGACCCAGTACTTC. It encodes CAWGRKGPETQYF. The rearrangement links TRBV30 to TRBJ2-5; D possibly corresponds to TRBD1 (5 bases). The CDR3 loop spans 13 amino acids. The V end lost 5 bases, the J end lost 4 bases, and 14 bases lay between the germline ends. Germline V gives CDR1 GTSNPN, CDR2 SVGIG (reference sequence).